The 28 T cell receptor beta chains below all came from one sample that was sequenced in a study of T cell responses to AZD1222 COVID-19 vaccine. Profiled with immunoSEQ multiplex PCR; TCRdb holds only in-frame clones, not every one. The sample records more than 150,000 clones, just under 90% being singletons. The starting material was peripheral blood, obtained on day 0 of AZD1222 vaccination. The receptor set was obtained from an adult in good health.

This clone is a singleton in its sample. This chain joins TRBV5-1 and TRBJ1-6; 10 positions agree with TRBD1. Germline V gene sequence: CDR1 SGHRS, CDR2 YFSETQ. V lost 0 bases and J lost 7; bases outside the gene matches: 4. CDR3 size: 16 residues. For the CDR3, the DNA is TGCGCCAGCAGCTTGGGACAGGGGGCTCTAAATTCACCCCTCCACTTT. Its protein product is CASSLGQGALNSPLHF.

J is TRBJ2-2 and V is TRBV10-3, with 8 bases aligning to TRBD2. The CDR3 consists of 16 residues. After removal of 3 bases from V and 1 base from J, the junction contained 4 bases not matched to a gene. Germline CDR1 reads ENHRY; CDR2 reads SYGVKD. CDR3 in amino acids: CAISESLAGNTGELFF. The CDR3 region has the DNA TGTGCCATCAGTGAAAGTCTAGCGGGGAACACCGGGGAGCTGTTTTTT.

This chain connects TRBV9 to TRBJ2-7; perhaps TRBD2 as D (6 bases). Trimming removed 0 bases at V and 7 bases at J, with 14 bases between. Germline lookup yields CDR1 SGDLS and CDR2 YYNGEE. The CDR3 runs to 14 residues. The CDR3 DNA sequence: TGTGCCAGCAGCGTAGAAGCCTCCGGGAGTGAGCAGTACTTC. The encoded protein is CASSVEASGSEQYF.

The V call is TRBV7-9, the J call TRBJ1-5, with D uncertain. The germline V gene encodes CDR1 SEHNR and CDR2 FQNEAQ (reference sequence). CDR3 length equals 13 residues. V lost 5 bases and J lost 4, with 9 bases in between. CDR3 in amino acids: CASSRDLNQPQHF. As DNA, the CDR3 is TGTGCCAGCAGCCGTGACCTGAATCAGCCCCAGCATTTT.

V is TRBV3-1 (or the pseudogene TRBV3-2) and J is TRBJ1-1; D is uncertain. V gave up 4 bases and J gave up 4 bases, with 10 bases separating them. The CDR3 spans 13 residues. The germline V gene encodes CDR1 LGHDT and CDR2 YNNKEL (reference sequence). CDR3: CASSPRVSTEAFF. CDR3 sequence (DNA): TGTGCCAGCAGCCCGAGGGTTTCCACTGAAGCTTTCTTT.

V and J are TRBV9 and TRBJ2-3, with TRBD1 matching over 7 bases. With 1 base clipped from V and 0 bases from J, the junction kept 2 bases outside the gene matches. Germline V lookup: CDR1 SGDLS, CDR2 YYNGEE. The CDR3 loop spans 15 amino acids. Here the CDR3 DNA reads TGTGCCAGCAGCGTACGGGACAGAAGCACAGATACGCAGTATTTT. This sequence encodes CASSVRDRSTDTQYF.

This sequence joins TRBV24-1 and TRBJ1-5; possible D gene TRBD1, 6 bases. The CDR3 is 12 residues long. The V gene lost 4 bases and the J gene lost 9 bases, with 9 bases spanning the gap. CDR1 and CDR2 (germline): KGHDR, SFDVKD. The DNA of the CDR3 is TGTGCCACCAGTGACGGAGGGGGGCCCCAGCATTTT. This translates into CATSDGGGPQHF.

The V and J genes are TRBV10-3 and TRBJ2-3; the match to TRBD2 covers 9 bases. V shed 4 bases, J shed 0 bases, and the junction held 11 bases outside the gene matches. Germline V lookup: CDR1 ENHRY, CDR2 SYGVKD. This CDR3 contains 18 residues. CDR3 sequence (DNA): TGTGCCATCAGTGCCGGGCTAGCGGGAATCTCTAGCACAGATACGCAGTATTTT. Encoded protein: CAISAGLAGISSTDTQYF.

This clone was detected a few times. This chain joins TRBV11-3 and TRBJ2-2, with D possibly TRBD1 on 6 matching bases. This CDR3 region has 17 residues. The ends were cut back, 6 bases at V and 8 bases at J, with 25 bases in the middle. CDR1 is SGHNT, CDR2 YENEEA, per germline. DNA for the CDR3: TGTGCCAGCAGTAGAAGAACAGGGCTAGGGGCCTCAGGGGAGCTGTTTTTT. Protein sequence: CASSRRTGLGASGELFF.

V usage is TRBV2 and J usage is TRBJ2-1; 8 bases fit TRBD1. V lost 6 bases, J lost 2 bases, and 6 bases stayed unmatched. Looked up from germline, CDR1 is SNHLY and CDR2 is FYNNEI. The CDR3 is 15 amino acids. Here the CDR3 DNA reads TGTGCCAGCAGCAAGGGACAGGTCGCCTACAATGAGCAGTTCTTC. Translating gives CASSKGQVAYNEQFF.

The gene calls are TRBV7-2 and TRBJ1-5, with TRBD1 as a possible D gene (6 bases). V was pared by 0 bases and J by 6 bases, with 18 bases between. Per germline, CDR1 SGHTA and CDR2 FQGNSA. The CDR3 has 17 residues. DNA for the CDR3: TGTGCCAGCAGCTTAGCCAGGGGCGGGGAGCTGGGTCAGCCCCAGCATTTT. Translated, it gives CASSLARGGELGQPQHF.

The chain links TRBV5-1 to TRBJ2-3; D uncertain. CDR1 and CDR2 (germline): SGHRS, YFSETQ. The CDR3 has 14 residues. V was pared by 4 bases and J by 6 bases, with 15 bases between. DNA of the CDR3: TGCGCCAGCAGCGCCTCCTTTGTAAAGGATACGCAGTATTTT. Protein product: CASSASFVKDTQYF.

The genes are TRBV24-1 and TRBJ1-2; 7 positions match TRBD1. With 3 bases clipped from V and 5 bases from J, the junction kept 5 bases outside the gene matches. The CDR3 consists of 14 residues. Germline values: CDR1 KGHDR, CDR2 SFDVKD. The CDR3 reads CATSDPDRVYGYTF. In DNA, the CDR3 is TGTGCCACCAGTGATCCCGACAGGGTGTATGGCTACACCTTC.

The chain couples TRBV4-3 to TRBJ1-2, with TRBD1 as a possible D gene (6 bases). The CDR3 has 14 residues. Germline CDR1 and CDR2: LGHNA and YSLEER. V was clipped by 4 bases and J by 4 bases, with 13 bases between them. CDR3 in amino acids: CASSRGGEGYGYTF. The CDR3 bases are TGCGCCAGCAGCCGGGGGGGCGAGGGCTATGGCTACACCTTC.

This clone was counted once. DNA of the CDR3: TGTGCCAGCAGCCCGGACTCGAACACCGGGGAGCTGTTTTTT. It encodes CASSPDSNTGELFF. The chain uses TRBV28 and TRBJ2-2; TRBD2 might be the D (5 bases). V lost 6 bases and J 0 bases, leaving 8 bases between the germline ends. Germline V CDR1 and CDR2: MDHEN, SYDVKM. This CDR3 is built from 14 residues.

The CDR3 DNA follows: TGTGCCAGTAGACCCCCAGGGGCTCCGCGGGGGGATGAGCAGTTCTTC. Translating it yields CASRPPGAPRGDEQFF. This chain joins TRBV19 and TRBJ2-1, with TRBD2 identical over 8 bases. Germline trimming cut 6 bases from V and 8 bases from J; bases unmatched to any gene: 15. The CDR3 totals 16 residues. Germline CDR1 reads LNHDA; CDR2 reads SQIVND (reference sequence).

This sequence joins TRBV7-3 and TRBJ1-1; TRBD1 aligns across 7 bases. The germline CDR1 and CDR2 sequences are SGHTA and FQGTGA. The CDR3 has 13 residues. V lost 6 bases and J lost 1; bases outside the gene matches: 2. The CDR3 spells CASSRDRNTEAFF. Here the CDR3 DNA reads TGTGCCAGCAGTCGGGACAGGAACACTGAAGCTTTCTTT.

Details on this clone: One junction end disagrees with the germline gene, perhaps due to a read error. The chain joins TRBV6-1 to TRBJ1-2; 7 bases match TRBD1. Germline V gives CDR1 MNHNS, CDR2 SASEGT. The CDR3 runs 15 residues. DNA for the CDR3: TGTGCCAGCAGGGAAGGTCGCAGGGGGAGCTATGGCTACACCTTC. Translating gives CASREGRRGSYGYTF.

This sequence joins TRBV7-9 and TRBJ2-7; 9 bases line up with TRBD2. The V gene's germline CDR1 is SEHNR and CDR2 FQNEAQ (reference sequence). The CDR3 has 15 amino acids. Losses at the gene ends were 2 bases for V and 2 bases for J; bases not matched to a gene: 4. The DNA of the CDR3 is TGTGCCAGCAGCTTAAGAGCGGGGGGAACCTACGAGCAGTACTTC. Its protein product is CASSLRAGGTYEQYF.

This clone was found once. The V call is TRBV3-1 (or the pseudogene TRBV3-2), the J call TRBJ2-4; D gene unclear. CDR3 size: 17 residues. Germline loops: CDR1 LGHDT, CDR2 YNNKEL (reference sequence). Between the trimmed V and J ends, which lost 4 bases and 0 bases, there was a span of 16 bases. CDR3 coding DNA: TGTGCCAGCAGCCCACCCGAGAGGCTGACAGCCAAAAACATTCAGTACTTC. This sequence encodes CASSPPERLTAKNIQYF.

The V gene is TRBV11-2, the J gene TRBJ2-3; TRBD2 aligns across 11 bases. This CDR3 is built from 17 residues. In germline, CDR1 is SGHAT, CDR2 FQNNGV. Losses at the gene ends were 1 base for V and 4 bases for J; bases not matched to a gene: 7. The CDR3 sequence is CASSLGLAGGLADTQYF. The CDR3 nucleotides read TGTGCCAGCAGCTTAGGATTAGCGGGGGGGCTGGCAGATACGCAGTATTTT.

The CDR3 bases are TGTGCCAGCAGCTTCGTAGCGGGTGAGGAGCAGTACTTC. This gives the protein CASSFVAGEEQYF. V gene TRBV7-2 combines with J gene TRBJ2-7; 7 nucleotides align to TRBD2. This CDR3 is built from 13 residues. CDR1 is SGHTA and CDR2 is FQGNSA in the germline V gene. V shed 3 bases and J 7 bases; nucleotides not matched to a gene: 6.

The chain links TRBV19 to TRBJ2-1; the match to TRBD2 covers 16 bases. Germline CDR1 is LNHDA and CDR2 is SQIVND (reference sequence). J was trimmed by 5 bases and V by 5 bases; bases with no gene match: 9. The CDR3 is 18 amino acids. The CDR3: CASSSGLAGGPGNNEQFF. The CDR3 coding sequence is TGTGCCAGTAGTTCGGGACTAGCGGGGGGGCCAGGTAACAATGAGCAGTTCTTC.

Regarding this clone: A much larger clone sits a single nucleotide away, making a read error possible. The gene calls are TRBV7-9 and TRBJ1-6; no firm D call. V gave up 1 base and J gave up 4 bases, with 5 bases separating them. The CDR3 loop spans 14 amino acids. Per germline, CDR1 SEHNR and CDR2 FQNEAQ (reference sequence). CDR3: CASSLDQYNSPLHF. The CDR3 nucleotides read TGTGCCAGCAGCTTAGATCAGTATAATTCACCCCTCCACTTT.

The chain employs TRBV4-1 and TRBJ1-2, with D uncertain. Trimming pared 0 bases from V and 0 bases from J, leaving 8 bases between. This CDR3 has 15 amino acids. Germline loops: CDR1 MGHRA, CDR2 YSYEKL. CDR3 coding DNA: TGCGCCAGCAGCCAAGATCCCGGATCTAACTATGGCTACACCTTC. It encodes CASSQDPGSNYGYTF.

The chain joins TRBV2 to TRBJ1-4; 7 bases are shared with TRBD1. The CDR3 spans 14 residues. With V trimmed by 5 bases and J by 8 bases, 8 bases remained unmatched. Germline CDR1 is SNHLY and CDR2 is FYNNEI. The DNA of the CDR3 is TGTGCCAGCAGTTGGGGACAGAGGGAAGAAAAACTGTTTTTT. Protein sequence: CASSWGQREEKLFF.

This clone was counted once. The chain carries TRBV3-1 (or the pseudogene TRBV3-2) and TRBJ1-5; TRBD1 aligns across 8 bases. CDR3 length: 16 residues. Per the germline V gene, CDR1 is LGHDT and CDR2 is YNNKEL (reference sequence). V was pared by 4 bases and J by 6 bases, with 11 bases of the junction left unmatched. CDR3 residues: CASSRSSGGAGQPQHF. CDR3 coding DNA: TGTGCCAGCAGCCGCTCATCAGGGGGCGCGGGTCAGCCCCAGCATTTT.

This CDR3 is CASTGTSGANTGELFF. The CDR3 DNA is TGTGCCAGTACGGGGACTAGCGGGGCGAACACCGGGGAGCTGTTTTTT. This chain joins TRBV19 and TRBJ2-2, with 13 positions matching TRBD2. Germline V gives CDR1 LNHDA, CDR2 SQIVND (reference sequence). After removal of 7 bases from V and 0 bases from J, the junction contained 2 bases not matched to a gene. This CDR3 contains 16 residues.